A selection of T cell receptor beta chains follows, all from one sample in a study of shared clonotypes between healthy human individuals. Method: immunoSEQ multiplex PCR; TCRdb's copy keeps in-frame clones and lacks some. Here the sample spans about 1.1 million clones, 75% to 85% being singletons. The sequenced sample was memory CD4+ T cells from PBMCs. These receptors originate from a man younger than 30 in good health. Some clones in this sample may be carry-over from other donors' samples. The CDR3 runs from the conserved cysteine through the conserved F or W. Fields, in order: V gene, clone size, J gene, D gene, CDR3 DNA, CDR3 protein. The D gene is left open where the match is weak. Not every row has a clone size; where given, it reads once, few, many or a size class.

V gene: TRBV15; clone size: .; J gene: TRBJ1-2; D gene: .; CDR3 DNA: TGTGCCACCAGCAGGGGTTCCTCAGATGGCTACACCTTC; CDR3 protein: CATSRGSSDGYTF
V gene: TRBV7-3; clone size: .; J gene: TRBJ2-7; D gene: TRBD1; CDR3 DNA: TGTGCCAGCAGCCCGGACGGGACAGGGGGTTACGAGCAGTACTTC; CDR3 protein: CASSPDGTGGYEQYF
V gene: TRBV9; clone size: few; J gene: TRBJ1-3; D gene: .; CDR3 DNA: TGTGCCAGCCGTGGGCCGACAAACACCATATATTTT; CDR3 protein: CASRGPTNTIYF
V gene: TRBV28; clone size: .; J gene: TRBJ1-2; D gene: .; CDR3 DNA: TGTGCCAGCAGTTTCGGAGAGTATGGCTACACCTTC; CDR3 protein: CASSFGEYGYTF
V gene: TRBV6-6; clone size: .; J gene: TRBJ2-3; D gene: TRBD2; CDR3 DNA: TGTGCCAGCAGTTCGAGCGGGAGGGCCCGCACAGATACGCAGTATTTT; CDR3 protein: CASSSSGRARTDTQYF
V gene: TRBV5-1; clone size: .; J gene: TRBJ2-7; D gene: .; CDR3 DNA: TGCGCCAGCAGCGCATTAGGGGAGCTCGAGCAGTACTTC; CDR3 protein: CASSALGELEQYF
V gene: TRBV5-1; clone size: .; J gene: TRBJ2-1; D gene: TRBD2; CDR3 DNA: TGCGCCACCCGACTAGCGGAGATCTACAATGAGCAGTTCTTC; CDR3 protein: CATRLAEIYNEQFF
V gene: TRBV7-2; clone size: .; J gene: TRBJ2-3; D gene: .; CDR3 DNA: TGTGCCAGCGCAGAGCCCGGCACAGATACGCAGTATTTT; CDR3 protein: CASAEPGTDTQYF
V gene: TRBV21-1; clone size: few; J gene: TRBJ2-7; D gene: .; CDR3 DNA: TGTGCCAGCAGCAAAGTCCAGGCGTACGAGCAGTACTTC; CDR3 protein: CASSKVQAYEQYF
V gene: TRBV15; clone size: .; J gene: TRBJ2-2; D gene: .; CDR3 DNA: TGTGCCACCAGCAGCAGGGGAGCGGGTCAGAACACCGGGGAGCTGTTTTTT; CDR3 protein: CATSSRGAGQNTGELFF
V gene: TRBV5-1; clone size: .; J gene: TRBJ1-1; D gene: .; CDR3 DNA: TGCGCCAGCAGCTTTTCTAATGTGAACACTGAAGCTTTCTTT; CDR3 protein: CASSFSNVNTEAFF
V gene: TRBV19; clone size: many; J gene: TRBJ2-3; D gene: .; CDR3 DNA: TGTGCCAGTACAGAGGACCCGGCGCGAGATACGCAGTATTTT; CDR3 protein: CASTEDPARDTQYF
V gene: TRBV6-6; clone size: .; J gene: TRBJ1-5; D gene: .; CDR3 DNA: TGTGCCAGCAGCCAACAGGTCGCGAGCAATCAGCCCCAGCATTTT; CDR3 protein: CASSQQVASNQPQHF
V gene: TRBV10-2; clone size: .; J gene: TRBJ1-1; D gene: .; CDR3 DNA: TGCGCCAGCAAACGGGACGCTACCAACACTGAAGCTTTCTTT; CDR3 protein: CASKRDATNTEAFF
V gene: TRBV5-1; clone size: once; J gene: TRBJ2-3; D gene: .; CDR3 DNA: TGCGCCAGCAGCTTGTCGGGTATCGCAGATACGCAGTATTTT; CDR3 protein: CASSLSGIADTQYF
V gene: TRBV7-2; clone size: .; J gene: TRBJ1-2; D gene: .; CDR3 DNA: TGTGCCAGCAGCACAAGGACAGACTACTATGGCTACACCTTC; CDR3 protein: CASSTRTDYYGYTF
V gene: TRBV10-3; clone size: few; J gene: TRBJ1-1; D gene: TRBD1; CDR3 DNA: TGTGCCATCAGATTCAGGGGGGAAATGAACACTGAAGCTTTCTTT; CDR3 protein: CAIRFRGEMNTEAFF
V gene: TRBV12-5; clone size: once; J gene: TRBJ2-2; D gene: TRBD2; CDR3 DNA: TGTGCTAGTGGTGCCTGGACTAGCGGGAGCGGCACCGGGGAGCTGTTTTTT; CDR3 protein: CASGAWTSGSGTGELFF
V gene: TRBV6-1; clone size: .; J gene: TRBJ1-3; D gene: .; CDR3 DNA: TGTGCCAGCAGTGAATACAGGGCCGGAAACACCATATATTTT; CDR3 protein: CASSEYRAGNTIYF
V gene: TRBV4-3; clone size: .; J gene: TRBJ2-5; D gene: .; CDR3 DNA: TGCGCCAGCAGCCAAGATACGGAGACCCAGTACTTC; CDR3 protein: CASSQDTETQYF
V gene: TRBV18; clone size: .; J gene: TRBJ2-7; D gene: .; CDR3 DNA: TGTGCCAGCTCACCGGGCGGTCTCTCCTACGAGCAGTACTTC; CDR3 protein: CASSPGGLSYEQYF
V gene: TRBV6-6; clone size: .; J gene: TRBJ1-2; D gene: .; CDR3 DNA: TGTGCCAGCACCAAGAACCTTAACTATGGCTACACCTTC; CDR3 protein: CASTKNLNYGYTF
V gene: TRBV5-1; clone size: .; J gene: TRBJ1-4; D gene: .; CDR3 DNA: TGCGCCAGCAGCTTGGGCGGGATTGGCGAAAAACTGTTTTTT; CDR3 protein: CASSLGGIGEKLFF
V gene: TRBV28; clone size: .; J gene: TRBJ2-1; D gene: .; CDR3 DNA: TGTGCCAGCAGTGGGACAACTTCCTTTTCAAATGAGCAGTTCTTC; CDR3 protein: CASSGTTSFSNEQFF
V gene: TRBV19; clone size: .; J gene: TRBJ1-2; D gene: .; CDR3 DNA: TGTGCCAGTAGTAGTGCTTTGGGGGAGGTCTATGGCTACACCTTC; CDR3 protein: CASSSALGEVYGYTF
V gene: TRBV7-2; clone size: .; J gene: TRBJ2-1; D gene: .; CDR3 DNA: TGTGCCAGCAGCTTAGGGGGCGAGATCTACAATGAGCAGTTCTTC; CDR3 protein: CASSLGGEIYNEQFF
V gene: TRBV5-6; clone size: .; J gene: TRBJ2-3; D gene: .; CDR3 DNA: TGTGCCAGCAGCTATACTTCGACAGGGAGGCCCACAGATACGCAGTATTTT; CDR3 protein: CASSYTSTGRPTDTQYF
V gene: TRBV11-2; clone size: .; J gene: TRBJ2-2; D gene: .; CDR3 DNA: TGTGCCAGCAGCGGGGAAGAGCTCCTCACCGGGGAGCTGTTTTTT; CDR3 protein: CASSGEELLTGELFF
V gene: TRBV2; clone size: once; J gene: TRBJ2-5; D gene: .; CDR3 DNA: TGTGCCAGTACCGGGGTCCAAGAGACCCAGTACTTC; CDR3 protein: CASTGVQETQYF
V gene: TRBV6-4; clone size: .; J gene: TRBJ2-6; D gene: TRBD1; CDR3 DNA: TGTGCCAGCACCCTGGACAGGGCCTCTGGGGCCAACGTCCTGACTTTC; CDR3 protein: CASTLDRASGANVLTF
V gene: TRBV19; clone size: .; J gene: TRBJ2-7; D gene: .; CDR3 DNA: TGTGCCAGTACCCGGGGGCAGGGGATTATCTACGAGCAGTACTTC; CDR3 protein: CASTRGQGIIYEQYF
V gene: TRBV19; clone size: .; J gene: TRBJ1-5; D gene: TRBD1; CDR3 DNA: TGTGCCAGTAGTCTCTGGAGGGTAGACAGGGGACCCCAGCCCCAGCATTTT; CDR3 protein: CASSLWRVDRGPQPQHF
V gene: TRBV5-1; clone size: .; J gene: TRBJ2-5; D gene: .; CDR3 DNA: TGCGCCAGCAGCATTGGAGAGACCCAGTACTTC; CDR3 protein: CASSIGETQYF
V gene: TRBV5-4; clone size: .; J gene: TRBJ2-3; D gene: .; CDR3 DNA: TGTGCCAGCAGCTTAGCGACAGTCACAGATACGCAGTATTTT; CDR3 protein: CASSLATVTDTQYF
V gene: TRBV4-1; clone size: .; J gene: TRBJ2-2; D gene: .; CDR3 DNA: TGCGCCAGCAAGGCGGGATGGACCGGGGAGCTGTTTTTT; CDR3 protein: CASKAGWTGELFF
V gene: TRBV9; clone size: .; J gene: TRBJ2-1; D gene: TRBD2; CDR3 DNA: TGTGCCAGCAGCCCAGGAGGGGCTAGCGGGATAGTTGGTGAGCAGTTCTTC; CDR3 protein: CASSPGGASGIVGEQFF
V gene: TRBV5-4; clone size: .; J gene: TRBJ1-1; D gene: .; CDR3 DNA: TGTGCCAGCAGCTTGAATCTGAGGGACACTGAAGCTTTCTTT; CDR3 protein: CASSLNLRDTEAFF
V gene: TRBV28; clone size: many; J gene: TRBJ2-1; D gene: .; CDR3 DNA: TGTGCCAGCAGCCCCATACAATCTCGGCGCTACAATGAGCAGTTCTTC; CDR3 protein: CASSPIQSRRYNEQFF
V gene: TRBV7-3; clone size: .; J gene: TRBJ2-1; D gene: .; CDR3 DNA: TGTGCCAGCAGCCCGGCAGCGGCCTACAATGAGCAGTTCTTC; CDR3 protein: CASSPAAAYNEQFF
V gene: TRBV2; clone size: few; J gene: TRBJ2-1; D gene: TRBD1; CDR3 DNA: TGTGCCAGCAAAGGTCCGGGACAGGGTAACTACAATGAGCAGTTCTTC; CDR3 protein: CASKGPGQGNYNEQFF
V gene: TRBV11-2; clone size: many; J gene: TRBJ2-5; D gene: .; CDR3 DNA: TGTGCCAGCAGCCCCATCAGGGCCCGGGAGACCCAGTACTTC; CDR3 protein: CASSPIRARETQYF